These 32 T cell receptor beta chains share one sample of origin, sequenced in a study of shared clonotypes between healthy human individuals. Data came from immunoSEQ multiplex PCR; TCRdb stores just in-frame clones and leaves some out. The sample consists of roughly 450,000 clones, around 74% of them appearing once. Sequenced input: PBMCs. These receptors all come from a woman between 40 and 50 years old in good health. Some clones in this sample may be carry-over from other donors' samples.

The chain has TRBV25-1 and TRBJ2-1; D might be TRBD2 (5 bases). Deletions cut 3 bases from V and 5 bases from J, with 11 bases between. The germline V gene has CDR1 MGHDK and CDR2 SYGVNS. This CDR3 comprises 14 residues. The CDR3 region is CASSDSGLNNEQFF. In DNA form, the CDR3 reads TGTGCCAGCAGTGACTCCGGACTTAACAATGAGCAGTTCTTC.

This clone has a single count. The chain has TRBV2 and TRBJ1-2, with D unclear. Germline V lookup: CDR1 SNHLY, CDR2 FYNNEI. The CDR3 extends over 13 amino acids. The V and J ends lost 11 bases and 7 bases respectively, with 20 bases between them. CDR3: CAGHLATVSGYTF. CDR3 DNA sequence: TGTGCCGGCCATCTAGCGACGGTTAGTGGCTACACCTTC.

In its sample, this clone was seen a few times. V usage is TRBV30 and J usage is TRBJ1-4, with D unclear. V gave up 0 bases and J gave up 7 bases, with 6 bases separating them. CDR3 length: 12 amino acids. Germline values: CDR1 GTSNPN, CDR2 SVGIG (reference sequence). CDR3 loop: CAWSVQVEKLFF. CDR3 DNA sequence: TGTGCCTGGAGTGTACAAGTTGAAAAACTGTTTTTT.

The chain links TRBV2 to TRBJ1-1; possibly TRBD1 for D (6 bases). Germline loops: CDR1 SNHLY, CDR2 FYNNEI. The length of the CDR3 is 13 residues. V was clipped by 4 bases and J by 5 bases, with 11 bases between them. CDR3 coding DNA: TGTGCCAGCAGTGGCGAAGGGGGTACTGAAGCTTTCTTT. Its translation: CASSGEGGTEAFF.

The chain has TRBV10-2 and TRBJ2-7; 9 positions match TRBD2. The CDR3 has 15 amino acids. V lost 3 bases to trimming and J lost 1 base; unmatched junction nucleotides: 4. CDR1 WSHSY and CDR2 SAAADI come from the germline V gene. The CDR3 bases are TGCGCCAGCAGTGATCTAGCGGGAAAATCCTACGAGCAGTACTTC. Its protein product is CASSDLAGKSYEQYF.

The V call is TRBV5-1, the J call TRBJ1-2; D is possibly TRBD1 (6 bases). This CDR3 spans 15 amino acids. From germline, CDR1 is SGHRS and CDR2 YFSETQ. V lost 1 base, J lost 2 bases, and 12 bases lay in between. The CDR3 DNA sequence: TGCGCCAGCAGCTTGAGCGGGGGCGGGAACTATGGCTACACCTTC. Its translation: CASSLSGGGNYGYTF. The full variable domain, rest sourced from reference TRBV5-1 and TRBJ1-2, is KAGVTQTPRYLIKTRGQQVTLSCSPISGHRSVSWYQQTPGQGLQFLFEYFSETQRNKGNFPGRFSGRQFSNSRSEMNVSTLELGDSALYLCASSLSGGGNYGYTFGSGTRLTVV.

The chain has TRBV6-5 and TRBJ1-3; D remains ambiguous. V was cut by 6 bases and J by 4 bases, with 7 bases left in between. The CDR3 consists of 12 residues. Germline V gene sequence: CDR1 MNHEY, CDR2 SVGAGI. The CDR3 DNA follows: TGTGCCAGCAGCCCGTCAGGAAACACCATATATTTT. Amino acid sequence: CASSPSGNTIYF.

The V and J genes are TRBV15 and TRBJ2-3, with D unclear. CDR1 and CDR2 (germline): LNHNV, YYDKDF (reference sequence). V gave up 1 base and J gave up 1 base, with 12 bases separating them. This CDR3 contains 16 residues. In DNA, the CDR3 is TGTGCCACCAGCAGAGTTCAAGGGCAGGGCACAGATACGCAGTATTTT. This translates into CATSRVQGQGTDTQYF.

This rearrangement joins TRBV5-1 to TRBJ1-1; D unclear. CDR1 and CDR2 from the germline V gene are SGHRS and YFSETQ. The V end lost 3 bases, the J end lost 6 bases, and 12 bases lay between the germline ends. This CDR3 has 13 amino acids. The CDR3 loop reads CASSSGPTAEAFF. CDR3 coding DNA: TGCGCCAGCAGCTCTGGACCGACGGCTGAAGCTTTCTTT.

The chain combines TRBV15 with TRBJ2-7; tentative D call: TRBD1 (6 bases). V was trimmed by 3 bases and J by 3 bases, leaving 15 bases between them. The CDR3 totals 15 residues. CDR1 is LNHNV and CDR2 is YYDKDF in the germline V gene (reference sequence). The CDR3 spells CATSRETGQGYEQYF. The CDR3 DNA reads TGTGCCACCAGCAGGGAGACAGGCCAGGGCTACGAGCAGTACTTC.

The chain joins TRBV28 to TRBJ2-2, with no clear D. CDR1 is MDHEN, CDR2 SYDVKM, per germline. Trimming left V 6 bases short and J 0 bases short, with 8 bases between. This CDR3 contains 14 residues. The DNA of the CDR3 is TGTGCCAGCAGCCCTATCCCGAACACCGGGGAGCTGTTTTTT. This translates into CASSPIPNTGELFF. Looking up the rest from reference TRBV28 and TRBJ2-2 gives the full variable domain: DVKVTQSSRYLVKRTGEKVFLECVQDMDHENMFWYRQDPGLGLRLIYFSYDVKMKEKGDIPEGYSVSREKKERFSLILESASTNQTSMYLCASSPIPNTGELFFGEGSRLTVL.

This chain uses TRBV28 with TRBJ1-5; D is unresolved. Germline CDR1 MDHEN, CDR2 SYDVKM. The CDR3 sequence is 12 residues long. V was pared by 3 bases and J by 3 bases, with 3 bases between. CDR3 sequence reads: CASSFLNQPQHF. The DNA for the CDR3 is TGTGCCAGCAGTTTCCTCAATCAGCCCCAGCATTTT.

CDR3 coding DNA: TGTGCCAGCAGTGACCTAACTAGCGGGAGGAAGTTCTTC. It yields the protein CASSDLTSGRKFF. This sequence joins TRBV6-1 and TRBJ2-1; 12 bases map to TRBD2. J lost 14 bases, V lost 3 bases, and 5 bases had no gene match. CDR1 and CDR2 (germline): MNHNS, SASEGT. The CDR3 loop spans 13 amino acids.

This clone was counted a single time. The chain employs TRBV7-3 and TRBJ2-7; D is possibly TRBD2 (6 bases). The CDR3 spans 15 residues. Germline V gives CDR1 SGHTA, CDR2 FQGTGA. The V gene lost 1 base and the J gene lost 0 bases, with 10 bases spanning the gap. Here the CDR3 DNA reads TGTGCCAGCAGCTTAAACAGCGGGTACTCCTACGAGCAGTACTTC. This sequence encodes CASSLNSGYSYEQYF.

This chain links TRBV6-5 with TRBJ1-1, with a weak D call TRBD1 (5 bases). The CDR3 is 15 amino acids. Trimming left V 0 bases short and J 4 bases short, with 12 bases between. Germline V gene sequence: CDR1 MNHEY, CDR2 SVGAGI. CDR3 residues: CASSYSSARGTEAFF. CDR3 nucleotides: TGTGCCAGCAGTTACTCGAGTGCGAGGGGCACTGAAGCTTTCTTT.

The chain joins TRBV5-1 to TRBJ2-5; D not certain. V was shortened by 0 bases and J by 5 bases, with 8 bases between the two germline ends. This CDR3 has 13 amino acids. Germline CDR1 and CDR2: SGHRS and YFSETQ. CDR3 loop: CASSLDSPETQYF. As DNA, the CDR3 is TGCGCCAGCAGCTTGGACAGTCCCGAGACCCAGTACTTC.

This chain joins TRBV30 and TRBJ1-1; 8 positions match TRBD1. J gave up 5 bases and V 1 base, and 9 bases lay outside the gene matches. Germline loops: CDR1 GTSNPN, CDR2 SVGIG (reference sequence). The CDR3 contains 15 residues. CDR3 coding DNA: TGTGCCTGGAGTGGCAGGGGGCGCGTTCGGACTGAAGCTTTCTTT. Protein product: CAWSGRGRVRTEAFF. The variable domain in full, completed from reference TRBV30 and TRBJ1-1, reads SQTIHQWPATLVQPVGSPLSLECTVEGTSNPNLYWYRQAAGRGLQLLFYSVGIGQISSEVPQNLSASRPQDRQFILSSKKLLLSDSGFYLCAWSGRGRVRTEAFFGQGTRLTVV.

The rearrangement links TRBV28 to TRBJ2-5, with TRBD2 as a possible D gene (6 bases). The J call may be incorrect, as the DNA end agrees better with TRBJ2-7. This CDR3 contains 15 residues. Looked up from germline, CDR1 is MDHEN and CDR2 is SYDVKM. The CDR3 reads CASSPHGLTTYEQYF. The CDR3 nucleotides are TGTGCCAGCAGTCCCCATGGACTAACAACCTACGAGCAGTACTTC.

V and J are TRBV7-9 and TRBJ2-1, with no clear D. The CDR3 consists of 12 residues. The germline V gene encodes CDR1 SEHNR and CDR2 FQNEAQ (reference sequence). Trimming stripped 2 bases from V and 7 bases from J, with 6 bases between. CDR3 DNA: TGTGCCAGCAGCTTAATGGCTAATGAGCAGTTCTTC. Translating gives CASSLMANEQFF.

The J gene is TRBJ2-5, the V gene TRBV25-1; 7 bases match TRBD2. The tail of the sequence fits TRBJ2-7 better, so the J call may be wrong. Germline V gives CDR1 MGHDK, CDR2 SYGVNS. The CDR3 extends over 16 amino acids. CDR3 DNA sequence: TGTGCCAGCAGTGCCGGTAGCGGGTACCTTTCCTACGAGCAGTACTTC. This translates into CASSAGSGYLSYEQYF.

The rearrangement uses TRBV7-6 and TRBJ2-2; 11 bases agree with TRBD2. The CDR3 is 15 amino acids. Per the germline V gene, CDR1 is SGHVS and CDR2 is FNYEAQ. The V gene end was trimmed by 3 bases and the J gene end by 5 bases; junction bases not matched to a gene: 2. The CDR3 protein is CASSFTSGSTGELFF. Written as DNA, the CDR3 is TGTGCCAGCAGCTTCACTAGCGGGAGTACCGGGGAGCTGTTTTTT.

This chain uses TRBV9 with TRBJ2-2; possibly TRBD2 for D (6 bases). Germline V lookup: CDR1 SGDLS, CDR2 YYNGEE. Trimming stripped 2 bases from V and 9 bases from J, with 17 bases between. This CDR3 contains 15 residues. DNA of the CDR3: TGTGCCAGCAGCGTGGGGGAGGCCGGCCGCCGGGAGCTGTTTTTT. Translation gives CASSVGEAGRRELFF.

The genes are TRBV28 and TRBJ1-1; D is uncertain. V shed 2 bases and J shed 1 base, with 8 bases lying between them. There are 14 residues in the CDR3. Germline V gives CDR1 MDHEN, CDR2 SYDVKM. The CDR3 is CASSLGVGNTEAFF. The CDR3 nucleotides are TGTGCCAGCAGTTTAGGAGTGGGGAACACTGAAGCTTTCTTT.

This chain joins TRBV7-9 and TRBJ2-1, with D possibly TRBD2 on 6 matching bases. The germline V gene has CDR1 SEHNR and CDR2 FQNEAQ (reference sequence). The CDR3 loop spans 15 amino acids. Trimming took off 5 bases at V and 4 bases at J, with 15 bases between the two ends. The chain's CDR3 is CASSPRGGDYNEQFF. In DNA form, the CDR3 reads TGTGCCAGCAGCCCTAGGGGCGGGGATTACAATGAGCAGTTCTTC.

CDR3 sequence reads: CASSSRDSQYF. CDR3 DNA: TGCGCCAGCAGCAGCCGGGACTCCCAGTACTTC. The chain couples TRBV4-1 to TRBJ2-7; TRBD2 is a possible D gene (6 bases). The CDR3 contains 11 residues. V was clipped by 5 bases and J by 10 bases, with 12 bases between them. Germline-derived CDR1 and CDR2 are MGHRA and YSYEKL.

A remark on this clone: Additional DNA sequences in this sample encode the identical CDR3. V and J are TRBV5-1 and TRBJ1-1; a possible D gene is TRBD1 (5 bases). In germline, CDR1 is SGHRS, CDR2 YFSETQ. The V and J ends lost 0 bases and 1 base respectively, with 7 bases between them. This CDR3 region has 14 residues. The CDR3 protein is CASSLGQPNTEAFF. The DNA of the CDR3 is TGCGCCAGCAGCTTGGGACAGCCGAACACTGAAGCTTTCTTT.

The chain is built from TRBV6-6 and TRBJ2-3, with 8 bases lining up with TRBD2. The V segment lost 4 bases and the J segment 4 bases; nucleotides outside the gene matches: 7. This CDR3 is built from 15 residues. Per germline, CDR1 MNHNY and CDR2 SVGAGI (reference sequence). The CDR3 spells CASSFGREVPDTQYF. The CDR3 nucleotides read TGTGCCAGCAGTTTTGGGCGGGAGGTCCCAGATACGCAGTATTTT.

The V and J genes are TRBV6-5 and TRBJ1-4; no reliable D call. The length of the CDR3 is 14 residues. Germline V gives CDR1 MNHEY, CDR2 SVGAGI. Trimming took off 4 bases at V and 5 bases at J, with 11 bases between the two ends. The CDR3 DNA reads TGTGCCAGCAGTTTCTCAATGGGAAATGAAAAACTGTTTTTT. Residues: CASSFSMGNEKLFF.

This sequence joins TRBV5-1 and TRBJ1-2; the D is unclear. The CDR3 runs 14 residues. Trimming cost V 0 bases and J 8 bases, with 14 bases left between them. Looked up from germline, CDR1 is SGHRS and CDR2 is YFSETQ. The CDR3 nucleotides read TGCGCCAGCAGCTTGGACCCCCAGAAAGGGGGCTACACCTTC. This gives the protein CASSLDPQKGGYTF.

A few counts support this clone. This sequence joins TRBV29-1 and TRBJ2-5; D is perhaps TRBD1 (6 bases). Near its end, the DNA agrees better with TRBJ2-7, so the J call may be wrong. Germline V gene data show CDR1 as SQVTM and CDR2 as ANQGSEA. This CDR3 is 14 amino acids long. The CDR3 is CSVGTGQMNYEQYF. The CDR3 coding sequence is TGCAGCGTGGGGACGGGACAAATGAACTACGAGCAGTACTTC.

This clone has just one count. This chain joins TRBV7-9 and TRBJ2-3, with TRBD2 matching 12 bases. The V gene's germline CDR1 is SEHNR and CDR2 FQNEAQ (reference sequence). The CDR3 is made up of 16 amino acids. Losses at the gene ends were 5 bases for V and 2 bases for J; bases not matched to a gene: 5. CDR3 nucleotide sequence: TGTGCCAGCAGCCCCGGGACTAGCGGGCCCACAGATACGCAGTATTTT. Amino acids: CASSPGTSGPTDTQYF.

V gene TRBV18 combines with J gene TRBJ1-1; 7 bases are shared with TRBD1. With 1 base clipped from V and 4 bases from J, the junction kept 9 bases outside the gene matches. Germline values: CDR1 KGHSH, CDR2 LQKENI. The CDR3 totals 16 residues. The CDR3 DNA sequence: TGTGCCAGCTCACCACTCCAGGGGGGATCGGGCACTGAAGCTTTCTTT. Its translation is CASSPLQGGSGTEAFF.